A selection of T cell receptor beta chains follows, all from one sample in a study of cytomegalovirus exposure and HLA in healthy donors. Only in-frame clones appear in the TCRdb table, and some are missing; sequencing was by immunoSEQ multiplex PCR. The repertoire holds approximately 100,000 clones, roughly 85% seen once, with 3.1% in the top ten. The sequencing input was PBMCs. The receptor source for this set is a woman between 40 and 55 years old in good health and CMV-seronegative. Both conserved end residues are part of each CDR3. The order of the fields is clone size, J gene, D gene, V gene, CDR3 DNA, CDR3 protein. A D gene is named only where the DNA matches it firmly. Rows give clone size only sometimes, using once, few, many, or a class for an expanded clone.

>.|TRBJ1-5|.|TRBV28
TGTGCCAGCAGTTTCCCCGACGAGGGCCGAAATCAGCCCCAGCATTTT
CASSFPDEGRNQPQHF
>.|TRBJ1-2|TRBD1|TRBV4-1
TGCGCCAGCAGCCCAATGGGACAGTCTAACTATGGCTACACCTTC
CASSPMGQSNYGYTF
>.|TRBJ2-7|.|TRBV7-9
TGTGCCAGCAGCGGGCCCTGGGACGAGCAGTACTTC
CASSGPWDEQYF
>.|TRBJ2-1|TRBD1|TRBV25-1
TGTGCCAGCAGTTTAGACAGGGGGCGACAGTTCTTC
CASSLDRGRQFF
>.|TRBJ2-2|TRBD1|TRBV18
TGTGCCAGCTCACTGTACGTTGGACAGGCAGACGGGGAGCTGTTTTTT
CASSLYVGQADGELFF
>.|TRBJ1-6|TRBD1|TRBV9
TGTGCCAGCAGCGTAAATCCAACAGGGGACTCACCCCTCCACTTT
CASSVNPTGDSPLHF
>.|TRBJ2-2|.|TRBV4-3
TGCGCCAGCAGCCCCCGGAGGGGCTGGACCGGGGAGCTGTTTTTT
CASSPRRGWTGELFF
>once|TRBJ2-7|.|TRBV5-1
TGCGCCAGCAGCTTAGCTAACGAGCAGTACTTC
CASSLANEQYF
>.|TRBJ2-7|.|TRBV7-2
TGTGCCAGCAGCCTCCGCTCGGGCGGGCCGTCCTACGAGCAGTACTTC
CASSLRSGGPSYEQYF
>.|TRBJ2-2|.|TRBV28
TGTGCCAGCAGTTTGTGGGCAGTGAACACCGGGGAGCTGTTTTTT
CASSLWAVNTGELFF
>once|TRBJ2-7|.|TRBV4-3
TGCGCCAGCAGCCGGGGCCTAGAACCCCCTTATAATTACGAGCAGTACTTC
CASSRGLEPPYNYEQYF